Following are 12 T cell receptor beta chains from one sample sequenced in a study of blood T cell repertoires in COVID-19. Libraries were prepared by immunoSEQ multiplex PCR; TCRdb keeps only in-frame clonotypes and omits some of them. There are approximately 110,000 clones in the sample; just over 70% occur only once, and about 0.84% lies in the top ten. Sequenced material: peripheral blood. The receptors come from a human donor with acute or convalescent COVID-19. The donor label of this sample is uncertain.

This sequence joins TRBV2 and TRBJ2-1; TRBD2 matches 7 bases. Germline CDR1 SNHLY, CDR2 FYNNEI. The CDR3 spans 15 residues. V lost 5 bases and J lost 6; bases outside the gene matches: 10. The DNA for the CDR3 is TGTGCCAGCAGTCTAAGAAGCGGGGTATCCAATGAGCAGTTCTTC. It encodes CASSLRSGVSNEQFF.

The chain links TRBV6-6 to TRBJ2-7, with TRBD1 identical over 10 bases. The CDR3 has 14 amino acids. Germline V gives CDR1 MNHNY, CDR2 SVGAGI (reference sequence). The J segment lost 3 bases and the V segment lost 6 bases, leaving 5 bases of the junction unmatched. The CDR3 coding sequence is TGTGCCAGCAGGGGACAGGGGCAGGGCTACGAGCAGTACTTC. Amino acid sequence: CASRGQGQGYEQYF.

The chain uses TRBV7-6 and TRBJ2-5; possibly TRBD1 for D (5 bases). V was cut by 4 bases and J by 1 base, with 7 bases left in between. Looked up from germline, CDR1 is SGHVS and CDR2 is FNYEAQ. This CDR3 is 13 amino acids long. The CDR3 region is CASSSDIQETQYF. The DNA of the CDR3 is TGTGCCAGCAGCTCGGACATCCAAGAGACCCAGTACTTC.

CDR3 sequence reads: CASSEDGTGVTEKLFF. CDR3 nucleotides: TGTGCCAGCAGTGAAGACGGGACAGGGGTTACTGAAAAACTGTTTTTT. The V gene is TRBV6-1, the J gene TRBJ1-4, with 10 bases identical to TRBD1. V was clipped by 1 base and J by 7 bases; unmatched bases: 6. The CDR3 has 16 residues. CDR1 is MNHNS, CDR2 SASEGT, per germline.

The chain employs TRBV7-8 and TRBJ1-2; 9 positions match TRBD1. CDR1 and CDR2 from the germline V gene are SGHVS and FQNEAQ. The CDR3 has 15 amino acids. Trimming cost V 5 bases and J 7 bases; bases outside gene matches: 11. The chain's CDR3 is CASSNNRGPQGGYTF. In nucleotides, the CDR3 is TGTGCCAGCAGCAATAACAGGGGGCCCCAAGGTGGCTACACCTTC.

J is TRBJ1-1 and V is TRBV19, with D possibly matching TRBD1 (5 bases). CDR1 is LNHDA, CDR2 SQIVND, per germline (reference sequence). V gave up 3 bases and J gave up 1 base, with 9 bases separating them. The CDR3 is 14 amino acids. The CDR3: CASSIGRANTEAFF. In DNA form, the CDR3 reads TGTGCCAGTAGTATTGGCAGGGCGAACACTGAAGCTTTCTTT.

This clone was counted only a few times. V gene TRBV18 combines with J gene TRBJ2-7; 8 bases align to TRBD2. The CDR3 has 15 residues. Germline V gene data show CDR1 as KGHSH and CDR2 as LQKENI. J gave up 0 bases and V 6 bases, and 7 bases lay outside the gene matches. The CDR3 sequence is CASSPRGEDSYEQYF. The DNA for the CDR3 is TGTGCCAGCTCCCCGCGGGGGGAGGACTCCTACGAGCAGTACTTC.

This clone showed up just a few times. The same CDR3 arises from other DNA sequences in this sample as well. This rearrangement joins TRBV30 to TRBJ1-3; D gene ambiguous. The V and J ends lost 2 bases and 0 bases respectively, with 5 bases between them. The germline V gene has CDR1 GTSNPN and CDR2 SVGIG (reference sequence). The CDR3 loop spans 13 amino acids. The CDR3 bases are TGTGCCTGGAGTAGAGGCTCTGGAAACACCATATATTTT. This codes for CAWSRGSGNTIYF.

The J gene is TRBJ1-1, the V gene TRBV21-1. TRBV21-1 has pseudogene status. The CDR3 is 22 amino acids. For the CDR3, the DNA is TGTGCCAGCAGCAAAAAGAGTGGGACCGGGGGCTCTCACCGGGGGGTGAACACTGAAGCTTTCTTT. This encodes CASSKKSGTGGSHRGVNTEAFF.

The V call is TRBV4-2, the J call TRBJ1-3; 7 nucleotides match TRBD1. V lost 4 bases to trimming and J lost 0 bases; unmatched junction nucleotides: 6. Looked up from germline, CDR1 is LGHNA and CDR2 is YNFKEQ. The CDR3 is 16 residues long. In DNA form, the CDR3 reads TGTGCCAGCAGCCCTCGGACAGGCGTCTCTGGAAACACCATATATTTT. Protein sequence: CASSPRTGVSGNTIYF.

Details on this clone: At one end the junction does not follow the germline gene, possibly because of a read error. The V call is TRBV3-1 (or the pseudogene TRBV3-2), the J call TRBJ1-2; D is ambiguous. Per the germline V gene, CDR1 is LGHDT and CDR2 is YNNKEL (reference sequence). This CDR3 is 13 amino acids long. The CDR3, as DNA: TGTGCCAGCAGCAAAGAACGGAACTATGGCTACACCTTC. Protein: CASSKERNYGYTF.

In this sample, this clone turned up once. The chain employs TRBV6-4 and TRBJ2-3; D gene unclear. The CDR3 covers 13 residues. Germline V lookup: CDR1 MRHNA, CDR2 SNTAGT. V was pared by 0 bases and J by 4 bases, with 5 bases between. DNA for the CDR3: TGTGCCAGCAGTGACTCGAGCTCAGATACGCAGTATTTT. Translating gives CASSDSSSDTQYF.